This record concerns one T cell receptor (beta chain) sequence. TCRdb's table, derived via immunoSEQ multiplex PCR, lists solely in-frame clones and lacks some. The data contain fewer than 300,000 clones, more than 65% of them singletons. This entry belongs to a study of blood T cell repertoires in COVID-19. Study-level information: The cDNA or gDNA used as material had been derived from T cells, B-cell-depleted T cells, or PBMCs.

Germline CDR1 and CDR2: MNHEY and SVGAGI. The V and J ends lost 2 bases and 5 bases respectively, with 10 bases between them. This CDR3 has 13 amino acids. This TCR was recovered from a woman aged 18-30 years with acute or convalescent COVID-19. Sequenced material: peripheral blood. The V gene is TRBV6-5, the J gene TRBJ2-7; D uncertain. DNA for the CDR3: TGTGCCAGCAGTTACGGTCCGAGTAACGAGCAGTACTTC. Translating gives CASSYGPSNEQYF.